A single sample is the source of the 26 T cell receptor beta chains below, sequenced in a study of cytomegalovirus exposure and HLA in healthy donors. The study ran its PCR with 60 Vbeta and 13 Jbeta primers. Sequenced by immunoSEQ multiplex PCR; TCRdb stores in-frame clones only, minus some. The data contain about 120,000 clones, 50% to 65% of them singletons. The sequencing input was PBMCs. Source of these receptors: a man aged 35-49 years in good health and CMV-seropositive.

This clone showed up just a few times. The V gene is TRBV7-9, the J gene TRBJ1-4, with D tentatively TRBD1 (6 bases). The V and J ends lost 5 bases and 7 bases respectively, with 20 bases between them. The germline CDR1 and CDR2 sequences are SEHNR and FQNEAQ (reference sequence). The CDR3 length is 16 residues. DNA for the CDR3: TGTGCCAGCAGCATAGGACACAGGGTTTCAGGTGAAAAACTGTTTTTT. Encoded protein: CASSIGHRVSGEKLFF.

The chain is built from TRBV29-1 and TRBJ1-5; 7 positions agree with TRBD1. Looked up from germline, CDR1 is SQVTM and CDR2 is ANQGSEA. J was trimmed by 5 bases and V by 4 bases; bases with no gene match: 2. This CDR3 contains 12 residues. The CDR3 DNA follows: TGCAGCGTTGGACAGGGACATCAGCCCCAGCATTTT. It codes for CSVGQGHQPQHF.

This clone was picked up a small number of times. The chain carries TRBV11-2 and TRBJ2-1; 10 bases align to TRBD1. With V trimmed by 4 bases and J by 7 bases, 4 bases remained unmatched. Germline CDR1 reads SGHAT; CDR2 reads FQNNGV. The CDR3 covers 14 residues. This CDR3 reads CASSSTGGWNEQFF. The DNA of the CDR3 is TGTGCCAGCAGCTCGACAGGGGGCTGGAATGAGCAGTTCTTC.

This sequence joins TRBV18 and TRBJ1-2, with D possibly being TRBD1 (5 bases). CDR3 size: 15 residues. The germline V gene has CDR1 KGHSH and CDR2 LQKENI. V dropped 3 bases and J dropped 0 bases, with 11 bases sitting between them. CDR3: CASSPSQEPNYGYTF. The CDR3 nucleotides read TGTGCCAGCTCACCGTCACAGGAGCCTAACTATGGCTACACCTTC.

This clone has a handful of counts. This chain links TRBV6-6 with TRBJ2-1, with TRBD2 as a possible D gene (6 bases). The CDR3 is made up of 15 amino acids. V was cut by 5 bases and J by 0 bases, with 11 bases left in between. The V gene's germline CDR1 is MNHNY and CDR2 SVGAGI (reference sequence). The CDR3 here is CASSDSGSSYNEQFF. DNA of the CDR3: TGTGCCAGCAGTGATAGCGGCTCCTCCTACAATGAGCAGTTCTTC.

The chain is built from TRBV25-1 and TRBJ1-6, with D possibly matching TRBD1 (6 bases). The V end was cut by 0 bases, the J end by 11 bases, with 14 bases between. The germline gives CDR1 MGHDK, CDR2 SYGVNS. The CDR3 covers 15 residues. The CDR3 reads CASSEYDLRGPPLHF. CDR3 in DNA: TGTGCCAGCAGTGAATATGACCTCAGGGGTCCACCCCTCCACTTT.

This clone was seen more than once but under ten times. This chain links TRBV5-8 with TRBJ2-3; 8 bases align to TRBD2. Germline V CDR1 and CDR2: SGHTS, YDEGEE. The CDR3 runs to 15 residues. Losses at the gene ends were 0 bases for V and 5 bases for J; bases not matched to a gene: 5. CDR3 coding DNA: TGTGCCAGCAGCTTGGTGGTAGCGGGAAAAGATACGCAGTATTTT. Protein: CASSLVVAGKDTQYF. Looking up the rest from reference TRBV5-8 and TRBJ2-3 gives the full variable domain: EAGVTQSPTHLIKTRGQQATLRCSPISGHTSVYWYQQALGLGLQFLLWYDEGEERNRGNFPPRFSGRQFPNYSSELNVNALELEDSALYLCASSLVVAGKDTQYFGPGTRLTVL.

The rearrangement joins TRBV2 to TRBJ1-2; TRBD1 matches 7 bases. V was clipped by 6 bases and J by 2 bases; unmatched bases: 9. Germline V CDR1 and CDR2: SNHLY, FYNNEI. This CDR3 spans 15 amino acids. CDR3 loop: CASSDGQDLNYGYTF. The DNA of the CDR3 is TGTGCCAGCAGCGACGGACAGGATCTCAACTATGGCTACACCTTC.

The chain employs TRBV5-1 and TRBJ2-7, with D hard to call. The CDR3 has 15 residues. Between the trimmed V and J ends, which lost 2 bases and 5 bases, there was a span of 17 bases. Germline CDR1 SGHRS, CDR2 YFSETQ. The CDR3 DNA follows: TGCGCCAGCAGCTTTCTGCCTGACTTCTCTAACGAGCAGTACTTC. It encodes CASSFLPDFSNEQYF.

The rearrangement uses TRBV7-9 and TRBJ2-5, with a tentative D call TRBD1 (6 bases). The CDR3 runs 14 residues. From germline, CDR1 is SEHNR and CDR2 FQNEAQ (reference sequence). The germline V and J ends were trimmed by 3 bases and 5 bases, with 13 bases remaining between them. CDR3 coding DNA: TGTGCCAGCAGCTTCGGACAGAACTCCGAGACCCAGTACTTC. Its translation: CASSFGQNSETQYF.

The chain joins TRBV4-1 to TRBJ1-1; 8 nucleotides match TRBD1. The CDR3 loop spans 14 amino acids. After removal of 6 bases from V and 0 bases from J, the junction contained 3 bases not matched to a gene. CDR1 and CDR2 from the germline V gene are MGHRA and YSYEKL. The CDR3 is CASRTGALNTEAFF. The CDR3 region has the DNA TGCGCCAGCAGGACAGGGGCCCTGAACACTGAAGCTTTCTTT.

The J gene is TRBJ2-4, the V gene TRBV7-9; D gene unclear. The CDR3 contains 13 residues. Trimming removed 0 bases from V and 8 bases from J, with 8 bases in between. Germline-derived CDR1 and CDR2 are SEHNR and FQNEAQ (reference sequence). Here the CDR3 DNA reads TGTGCCAGCAGCTTAGCGTTTATTGACATTCAGTACTTC. Translated: CASSLAFIDIQYF.

The chain carries TRBV5-4 and TRBJ2-3, with TRBD1 matching 8 bases. CDR3 length: 17 residues. After removal of 7 bases from V and 3 bases from J, the junction contained 16 bases not matched to a gene. Germline-derived CDR1 and CDR2 are SGHNT and YYREEE (reference sequence). The CDR3 loop reads CASRRTPGQGQTDTQYF. The DNA of the CDR3 is TGTGCCAGCCGTCGAACCCCCGGACAGGGACAAACAGATACGCAGTATTTT.

This clone came up a few times. The V and J genes are TRBV7-9 and TRBJ1-4, with D unclear. The CDR3 is 14 residues long. V was trimmed by 5 bases and J by 7 bases, leaving 14 bases between them. Germline-derived CDR1 and CDR2 are SEHNR and FQNEAQ (reference sequence). As DNA, the CDR3 is TGTGCCAGCAGCACCAATTCTCCGCGTGAAAAACTGTTTTTT. It specifies CASSTNSPREKLFF.

The chain couples TRBV19 to TRBJ2-1; TRBD2 aligns across 10 bases. The CDR3 consists of 15 residues. J was trimmed by 5 bases and V by 1 base; bases with no gene match: 2. Looked up from germline, CDR1 is LNHDA and CDR2 is SQIVND (reference sequence). CDR3 in DNA: TGTGCCAGTAGTATAGGAGCGGGAGGGAACAATGAGCAGTTCTTC. It encodes CASSIGAGGNNEQFF. The full variable domain, completed using reference TRBV19 and TRBJ2-1, is DGGITQSPKYLFRKEGQNVTLSCEQNLNHDAMYWYRQDPGQGLRLIYYSQIVNDFQKGDIAEGYSVSREKKESFPLTVTSAQKNPTAFYLCASSIGAGGNNEQFFGPGTRLTVL.

This chain links TRBV30 with TRBJ1-4; 7 nucleotides agree with TRBD1. This CDR3 contains 15 residues. V was pared by 3 bases and J by 2 bases, with 6 bases of the junction left unmatched. The germline gives CDR1 GTSNPN, CDR2 SVGIG (reference sequence). The CDR3 sequence is CAWSKDRVTNEKLFF. The CDR3 DNA sequence: TGTGCCTGGAGCAAAGACAGGGTGACTAATGAAAAACTGTTTTTT.

With regard to this clone: The junction shows a germline mismatch at one end, possibly a read error. The chain has TRBV11-2 and TRBJ2-3, with D unresolved. This CDR3 spans 12 amino acids. The V gene's germline CDR1 is SGHAT and CDR2 FQNNGV. In nucleotides, the CDR3 is TGTGCCAGCACCTTAGGAGAAGATACGCAGTATTTT. Its protein is CASTLGEDTQYF.

This chain links TRBV2 with TRBJ2-3; 8 nucleotides align to TRBD1. There are 15 residues in the CDR3. Germline values: CDR1 SNHLY, CDR2 FYNNEI. Unmatched junction bases numbered 7, after V lost 6 bases and J lost 2 bases. DNA for the CDR3: TGTGCCAGCAGCCAACCGGGACAGGCCACAGATACGCAGTATTTT. This translates into CASSQPGQATDTQYF.

V is TRBV15 and J is TRBJ1-3; D is perhaps TRBD1 (6 bases). Germline V gives CDR1 LNHNV, CDR2 YYDKDF (reference sequence). V shed 5 bases and J shed 4 bases, with 9 bases lying between them. CDR3 length: 13 residues. CDR3 in DNA: TGTGCCACCAGCTCCGGGACAGGAAACACCATATATTTT. Translated, it gives CATSSGTGNTIYF.

The chain recombines TRBV6-1 with TRBJ2-3, with D perhaps matching TRBD1 (6 bases). Germline CDR1 and CDR2: MNHNS and SASEGT. This CDR3 is 14 amino acids long. With 2 bases removed from V and 6 bases from J, the gap between germline ends came to 12 bases. The CDR3 is CASSEPGQGDTQYF. The CDR3, as DNA: TGTGCCAGCAGTGAACCAGGGCAGGGGGATACGCAGTATTTT.

V usage is TRBV4-3 and J usage is TRBJ2-7, with 8 bases lining up with TRBD1. Looked up from germline, CDR1 is LGHNA and CDR2 is YSLEER. The CDR3 sequence is 16 residues long. Trimming took 3 bases from V and 0 from J; bases not matched to a gene: 7. In DNA form, the CDR3 reads TGCGCCAGCAGCCAGTACCGGGACAGGAGCTCCTACGAGCAGTACTTC. It yields the protein CASSQYRDRSSYEQYF.

The V and J genes are TRBV7-7 and TRBJ1-2; D not certain. The CDR3 loop spans 17 amino acids. CDR1 and CDR2 from the germline V gene are SSHAT and FNYEAQ (reference sequence). Trimming removed 0 bases from V and 1 base from J, with 15 bases in between. CDR3 in amino acids: CASSLADRDTHNYGYTF. The CDR3, as DNA: TGTGCCAGCAGCTTAGCAGATCGAGACACTCATAACTATGGCTACACCTTC.

The sample holds a few counts of this clone. The chain is built from TRBV9 and TRBJ1-5, with D perhaps TRBD1 (5 bases). With 7 bases removed from V and 5 bases from J, the gap between germline ends came to 10 bases. Germline values: CDR1 SGDLS, CDR2 YYNGEE. The CDR3 extends over 12 amino acids. The CDR3 coding sequence is TGTGCCAGCGGGGGGACTGATCAGCCCCAGCATTTT. It encodes CASGGTDQPQHF.

The sample holds one count of this clone. The J gene is TRBJ2-7, the V gene TRBV7-9, with TRBD1 matching over 9 bases. V was pared by 4 bases and J by 0 bases, with 1 base of the junction left unmatched. This CDR3 region has 14 residues. Germline V gives CDR1 SEHNR, CDR2 FQNEAQ (reference sequence). In DNA, the CDR3 is TGTGCCAGCAGCTCGGGACAGGGCTCCTACGAGCAGTACTTC. Amino acid sequence: CASSSGQGSYEQYF.

This rearrangement joins TRBV7-2 to TRBJ2-1; 8 nucleotides agree with TRBD1. CDR1 SGHTA and CDR2 FQGNSA come from the germline V gene. This CDR3 contains 15 residues. J lost 2 bases, V lost 1 base, and 1 base had no gene match. The CDR3 DNA reads as TGTGCCAGCAGCTTAGAGACAGGGGCCTACAATGAGCAGTTCTTC. The encoded protein is CASSLETGAYNEQFF.

The chain employs TRBV5-1 and TRBJ2-1, with D possibly being TRBD2 (7 bases). V was clipped by 0 bases and J by 4 bases, with 17 bases between them. The CDR3 extends over 17 amino acids. Germline V CDR1 and CDR2: SGHRS, YFSETQ. CDR3 coding DNA: TGCGCCAGCAGCTTGGTACGGGGGGCCATCACATACAATGAGCAGTTCTTC. It specifies CASSLVRGAITYNEQFF.